The clone carrying this T cell receptor (beta chain) was found a few times. As yet, its antigen is unknown. Germline CDR1 reads SGHKS; CDR2 reads YYEKEE (reference sequence). V was clipped by 1 base and J by 6 bases; unmatched bases: 9. The CDR3 is 16 residues long. This sample is drawn from a study of post-analysis software for immune sequencing data. TCR beta libraries were prepared from cDNA with unique molecular identifiers. Each CDR3 protein gets one entry after TCRdb re-called the PCR reads with MiXCR. The data contain hundreds of thousands of distinct CDR3 sequences, about 32% of them singletons. Overall study results and limits: The five TRBV segments detected at higher frequency in patients than in controls included TRBV5-6, TRBV5-1 and TRBV20-1.

The receptor comes from a girl aged 5 to 17 with multiple sclerosis. The chain couples TRBV5-5 to TRBJ1-5; 8 bases agree with TRBD1. The specimen was blood. CDR3 coding DNA: TGTGCCAGCAGCTTGTTTGGACAGGGAGGCCCTCAGCCCCAGCATTTT. This sequence encodes CASSLFGQGGPQPQHF.